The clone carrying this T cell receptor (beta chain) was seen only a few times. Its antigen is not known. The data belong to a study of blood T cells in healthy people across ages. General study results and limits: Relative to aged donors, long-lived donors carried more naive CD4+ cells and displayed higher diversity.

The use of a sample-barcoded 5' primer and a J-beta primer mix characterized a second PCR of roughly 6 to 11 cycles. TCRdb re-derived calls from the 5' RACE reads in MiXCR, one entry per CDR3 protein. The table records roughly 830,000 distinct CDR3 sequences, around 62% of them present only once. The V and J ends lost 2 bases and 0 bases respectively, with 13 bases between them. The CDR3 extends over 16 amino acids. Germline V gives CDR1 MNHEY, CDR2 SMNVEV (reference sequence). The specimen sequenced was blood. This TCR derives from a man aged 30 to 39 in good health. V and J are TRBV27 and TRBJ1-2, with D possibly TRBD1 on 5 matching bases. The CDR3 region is CASSLTGPPANYGYTF. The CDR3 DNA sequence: TGTGCCAGCAGTTTAACAGGTCCCCCGGCTAACTATGGCTACACCTTC.